This TCR beta chain is from a study of cytomegalovirus exposure and HLA in healthy donors. Study results and limitations: Among the most significant clusters, several appeared linked to common viral pathogens in a later analysis. In the analysis, some V segments, TRBV6-2 and TRBV6-3 included, were excluded as indistinguishable. Cytomegalovirus status, reportedly, was diagnosed with high specificity and sensitivity by the classifier.

A multiplex PCR was run with 60 Vbeta primers and 13 Jbeta primers. Original analysis: Counted up in a later analysis, unique TCR beta chains came to some 82 million, with around 10 million shared. The data were produced by immunoSEQ multiplex PCR, yet TCRdb's version contains in-frame clones alone and is incomplete. The D gene and trimming were derived from the DNA, and the V and J assignments and clone size from that table. The table shows around 160,000 clones, with approximately 80% occurring only once. As concerns this clone: As yet, its antigen is unknown.

Looked up from germline, CDR1 is SGHTA and CDR2 is FQGTGA. The V segment lost 5 bases and the J segment 8 bases; nucleotides outside the gene matches: 5. There are 14 residues in the CDR3. This clonotype was sampled from a middle-aged man in good health and CMV-seropositive. The specimen was PBMCs. The genes are TRBV7-3 and TRBJ2-3; 12 nucleotides align to TRBD2. The CDR3 region is CASSPSTSGGTQYF. The CDR3 nucleotides are TGTGCCAGCAGCCCGTCGACTAGCGGGGGTACGCAGTATTTT.